This T cell receptor beta chain was captured in a study of blood T cell repertoires in COVID-19. Study overall: The samples span acute and convalescent COVID-19 from the United States, Italy and Spain. T cells, B-cell-depleted T cells, or PBMCs provided the cDNA or gDNA that served as material.

The count of this clone is one. Sequenced by immunoSEQ multiplex PCR; TCRdb stores in-frame clones only, minus some. The sample holds over 200,000 clones; around 90% are singletons and the top ten take approximately 15%. This CDR3 has 16 amino acids. Germline CDR1 reads SGHTA; CDR2 reads FQGNSA. V lost 0 bases and J lost 5; bases outside the gene matches: 8. Specimen: PBMCs or T cells enriched from blood (not recorded which). The sequence derives from a man aged 25 to 40 who had been exposed to COVID-19. The chain combines TRBV7-2 with TRBJ2-5, with 8 nucleotides matching TRBD2. In DNA form, the CDR3 reads TGTGCCAGCAGCTTAGCGGTCGGGGGGGCCGGTGAGACCCAGTACTTC. Encoded protein: CASSLAVGGAGETQYF. The full variable domain, with the rest looked up from reference TRBV7-2 and TRBJ2-5, is GAGVSQSPSNKVTEKGKDVELRCDPISGHTALYWYRQSLGQGLEFLIYFQGNSAPDKSGLPSDRFSAERTGGSVSTLTIQRTQQEDSAVYLCASSLAVGGAGETQYFGPGTRLLVL.